One sample yielded the 24 T cell receptor beta chains listed below, sequenced in a study of blood T cells in healthy people across ages (dated by TCRdb to between 2014 and 2017). Libraries were constructed by 5' RACE. The sequencer listed for this sample is Illumina HiSeq 2500. A second PCR of roughly 6 to 12 cycles was performed with a sample-barcoded 5' primer and a J-beta primer mix. The raw public data were reprocessed by TCRdb itself: fastp quality trimming at Q25, MiXCR clonotype calling, in-frame beta chains only. Duplicate CDR3 protein sequences are folded into a single record with the most common DNA and genes. Recorded for this sample are roughly 560,000 distinct CDR3 sequences; approximately 25% of them occurred a single time. The ten largest make up around 10% of the sample. This same sample was also taken into another study, of T cells of mothers and their children.

Sequencing input: blood. The receptor source for this set is a boy younger than 18 in good health.

This clonotype was seen more than once but under ten times. The chain has TRBV6-5 and TRBJ1-1, with D possibly matching TRBD1 (5 bases). This CDR3 is built from 14 residues. Trimming cost V 0 bases and J 3 bases, with 8 bases left between them. Germline CDR1 is MNHEY and CDR2 is SVGAGI. CDR3 protein: CASSYSGGYTEAFF. CDR3 nucleotide sequence: TGTGCCAGCAGTTACTCTGGGGGGTACACTGAAGCTTTCTTT.

V usage is TRBV7-9 and J usage is TRBJ2-5; D gene unclear. The CDR3 has 13 residues. CDR1 SEHNR and CDR2 FQNEAQ come from the germline V gene (reference sequence). Trimming cost V 7 bases and J 4 bases, with 13 bases left between them. CDR3 residues: CASTPPPGETQYF. The CDR3 coding sequence is TGTGCCAGCACCCCGCCCCCAGGAGAGACCCAGTACTTC. The whole variable domain, filled in from reference TRBV7-9 and TRBJ2-5, reads DTGVSQNPRHKITKRGQNVTFRCDPISEHNRLYWYRQTLGQGPEFLTYFQNEAQLEKSRLLSDRFSAERPKGSFSTLEIQRTEQGDSAMYLCASTPPPGETQYFGPGTRLLVL.

This chain connects TRBV29-1 to TRBJ2-3; D perhaps matches TRBD1 (5 bases). CDR1 is SQVTM and CDR2 is ANQGSEA in the germline V gene. The CDR3 totals 14 residues. CDR3 region: CSVQPGKSTDTQYF. The CDR3 coding sequence is TGCAGTGTCCAACCAGGGAAAAGCACAGATACGCAGTATTTT.

Only one count was recorded for this clonotype. The chain couples TRBV15 to TRBJ2-6; D uncertain. V lost 1 base, J lost 2 bases, and 9 bases lay in between. In germline, CDR1 is LNHNV, CDR2 YYDKDF (reference sequence). The CDR3 has 16 amino acids. Written as DNA, the CDR3 is TGTGCCACCAGCAGAGCTTACATAACTGGGGCCAACGTCCTGACTTTC. It encodes CATSRAYITGANVLTF. Full variable domain (missing parts from reference TRBV15 and TRBJ2-6): DAMVIQNPRYQVTQFGKPVTLSCSQTLNHNVMYWYQQKSSQAPKLLFHYYDKDFNNEADTPDNFQSRRPNTSFCFLDIRSPGLGDTAMYLCATSRAYITGANVLTFGAGSRLTVL.

The CDR3 bases are TGTGCCACCAGTGAACGCAGGTCCGGCTACACCTTC. Its protein product is CATSERRSGYTF. This chain joins TRBV24-1 and TRBJ1-2; D remains ambiguous. V lost 4 bases and J lost 8, with 10 bases in between. Germline assignment: CDR1 KGHDR and CDR2 SFDVKD. This CDR3 is 12 amino acids long.

To note about this clonotype: The junction differs from germline at one of its ends, possibly a read error. This sequence joins TRBV12-3 or TRBV12-4 and TRBJ2-3; D may match TRBD1 or TRBD2 (5 bases each). This CDR3 region has 12 residues. CDR3 residues: CASSLPQGRKLF. CDR3 nucleotides: TGTGCCAGCAGTTTGCCCCAGGGACGGAAGCTGTTT.

The CDR3 nucleotides are TGTGCCAGCAGGAAGGGGAGTGAGCAGTTCTTC. Translation gives CASRKGSEQFF. The chain employs TRBV6-4 and TRBJ2-1; possibly TRBD1 or TRBD2 for D (5 bases each). V was clipped by 6 bases and J by 9 bases, with 9 bases between them. Germline V gene sequence: CDR1 MRHNA, CDR2 SNTAGT. This CDR3 comprises 11 residues.

This chain uses TRBV20-1 with TRBJ2-5, with 13 bases fitting TRBD2. CDR3 length equals 15 residues. Germline assignment: CDR1 DFQATT and CDR2 SNEGSKA (reference sequence). V was clipped by 1 base and J by 3 bases; unmatched bases: 2. CDR3 protein: CSARGGLAGEETQYF. In DNA form, the CDR3 reads TGCAGTGCTAGAGGCGGACTAGCGGGAGAAGAGACCCAGTACTTC.

The chain joins TRBV6-5 to TRBJ1-5, with no clear D. Trimming pared 0 bases from V and 7 bases from J, leaving 10 bases between. The CDR3 is 14 residues long. The germline V gene has CDR1 MNHEY and CDR2 SVGAGI. CDR3 loop: CASSYSLGLQPQHF. The CDR3, as DNA: TGTGCCAGCAGTTACTCGTTGGGTTTGCAGCCCCAGCATTTT.

The chain has TRBV5-5 and TRBJ2-3; 10 positions agree with TRBD1. The CDR3 contains 16 residues. The V and J ends lost 2 bases and 4 bases, in that order; junction bases with no gene match: 7. Germline-derived CDR1 and CDR2 are SGHKS and YYEKEE (reference sequence). The DNA for the CDR3 is TGTGCCAGCAGCTTCCGGACAGGGGGTTGGTCAGATACGCAGTATTTT. It encodes CASSFRTGGWSDTQYF.

This clonotype was observed a few times. J is TRBJ2-7 and V is TRBV18; the match to TRBD2 covers 8 bases. Per germline, CDR1 KGHSH and CDR2 LQKENI. Trimming at V came to 3 bases and at J to 6 bases, leaving 10 bases not matched to a gene. The CDR3 contains 15 residues. The CDR3 bases are TGTGCCAGCTCACCGATACCGGGACTAGGCTCCGAGCAGTACTTC. As protein: CASSPIPGLGSEQYF.

This clonotype was counted between two and nine times. J is TRBJ2-2 and V is TRBV4-3; 14 bases fit TRBD2. V gave up 4 bases and J gave up 0 bases; unmatched junction bases: 4. Per the germline V gene, CDR1 is LGHNA and CDR2 is YSLEER. CDR3 length equals 18 residues. CDR3 coding DNA: TGCGCCAGCAGCCCCGGACTAGCGGGAGGTGCGAACACCGGGGAGCTGTTTTTT. Translating gives CASSPGLAGGANTGELFF.

The chain joins TRBV7-9 to TRBJ2-2; 10 bases are a match to TRBD2. Germline assignment: CDR1 SEHNR and CDR2 FQNEAQ (reference sequence). The CDR3 extends over 17 amino acids. Germline trimming cut 4 bases from V and 5 bases from J; bases unmatched to any gene: 10. The CDR3, as DNA: TGTGCCAGCAGCTCGGCGTCTAGCGGGGGTGGAACCGGGGAGCTGTTTTTT. The encoded protein is CASSSASSGGGTGELFF.

The J gene is TRBJ2-7, the V gene TRBV20-1; possibly TRBD2 for D (6 bases). The germline V gene encodes CDR1 DFQATT and CDR2 SNEGSKA (reference sequence). Trimming shortened V by 6 bases and J by 2 bases, and 14 bases separated the two germline ends. This CDR3 has 13 residues. CDR3 sequence: CSATGAGAYEQYF. The CDR3 DNA reads as TGCAGTGCCACGGGAGCCGGGGCCTACGAGCAGTACTTC.

The chain uses TRBV9 and TRBJ2-7; tentatively, D is TRBD1 or TRBD2 (5 bases each). Deletions cut 0 bases from V and 5 bases from J, with 12 bases between. The germline gives CDR1 SGDLS, CDR2 YYNGEE. CDR3 length: 14 amino acids. For the CDR3, the DNA is TGTGCCAGCAGCGTAGACCCGGGGACGGACGAGCAGTACTTC. As protein: CASSVDPGTDEQYF.

The V call is TRBV7-9, the J call TRBJ1-1; TRBD1 matches 7 bases. The CDR3 is made up of 12 amino acids. Unmatched junction bases numbered 0, after V lost 1 base and J lost 7 bases. Per germline, CDR1 SEHNR and CDR2 FQNEAQ (reference sequence). As DNA, the CDR3 is TGTGCCAGCAGCTTAGGGGACAGTGAAGCTTTCTTT. Its translation: CASSLGDSEAFF.

Ten or more counts support this clonotype. The chain carries TRBV4-3 and TRBJ2-7, with 11 bases fitting TRBD2. The CDR3 totals 14 residues. J lost 3 bases, V lost 3 bases, and 1 base had no gene match. From germline, CDR1 is LGHNA and CDR2 YSLEER. CDR3 coding DNA: TGCGCCAGCAGCCAGGGGACTAGCGGCTACGAGCAGTACTTC. Protein sequence: CASSQGTSGYEQYF.

The genes are TRBV7-2 and TRBJ2-1; 12 nucleotides align to TRBD2. Germline V gives CDR1 SGHTA, CDR2 FQGNSA. The V and J ends lost 1 base and 8 bases, in that order; junction bases with no gene match: 3. CDR3 length: 15 residues. The CDR3 loop reads CASSLGTSGIDEQFF. The DNA for the CDR3 is TGTGCCAGCAGCTTAGGGACTAGCGGGATCGATGAGCAGTTCTTC.

J is TRBJ2-5 and V is TRBV6-6; 7 positions match TRBD2. The last part of the DNA fits TRBJ2-1 better; the J call may be wrong. Germline-derived CDR1 and CDR2 are MNHNY and SVGAGI (reference sequence). This CDR3 comprises 14 residues. The CDR3 region has the DNA TGTGCCAGCGCATGGACCGTTATGGGGGGGGAGCAGTTCTTC. Translation gives CASAWTVMGGEQFF.

This chain joins TRBV30 and TRBJ2-7, with a tentative D call TRBD1 (5 bases). The CDR3 is 12 residues long. V lost 2 bases and J lost 7, with 12 bases in between. From germline, CDR1 is GTSNPN and CDR2 SVGIG (reference sequence). The CDR3 nucleotides are TGTGCCTGGAGTTTTGGGGCGTCGGAGCAGTACTTC. Translated: CAWSFGASEQYF.

This clonotype was picked up many times. The CDR3 protein is CASSSWTDSYEQYF. CDR3 bases: TGTGCCAGCAGTTCCTGGACAGACTCCTACGAGCAGTACTTC. The chain joins TRBV28 to TRBJ2-7; tentatively, D is TRBD1 (6 bases). The ends were cut back, 4 bases at V and 0 bases at J, with 10 bases in the middle. Germline V gives CDR1 MDHEN, CDR2 SYDVKM. The CDR3 sequence is 14 residues long.

The chain recombines TRBV12-3 or TRBV12-4 with TRBJ2-7; 7 positions match TRBD1. The V and J ends lost 5 bases and 1 base, in that order; junction bases with no gene match: 5. The CDR3 loop spans 14 amino acids. CDR3 sequence reads: CASSETGQSYEQYF. The CDR3 nucleotides are TGTGCCAGCAGTGAAACGGGACAGTCCTACGAGCAGTACTTC.

This clonotype was observed a handful of times. The chain has TRBV2 and TRBJ1-4, with a possible D match to TRBD1 (6 bases). The length of the CDR3 is 15 residues. Trimming stripped 6 bases from V and 7 bases from J, with 18 bases between. Germline V lookup: CDR1 SNHLY, CDR2 FYNNEI. The CDR3 region has the DNA TGTGCCAGCAGACCCAGGCCAGGGGAGGGTGAAAAACTGTTTTTT. Translating it yields CASRPRPGEGEKLFF.

This clonotype was observed many times. The rearrangement joins TRBV29-1 to TRBJ1-4, with 7 bases lining up with TRBD1. Looked up from germline, CDR1 is SQVTM and CDR2 is ANQGSEA. V was clipped by 7 bases and J by 4 bases; unmatched bases: 3. The CDR3 spans 12 residues. This chain's CDR3 is CSATGYNEKLFF. Written as DNA, the CDR3 is TGCAGCGCGACAGGGTATAATGAAAAACTGTTTTTT.